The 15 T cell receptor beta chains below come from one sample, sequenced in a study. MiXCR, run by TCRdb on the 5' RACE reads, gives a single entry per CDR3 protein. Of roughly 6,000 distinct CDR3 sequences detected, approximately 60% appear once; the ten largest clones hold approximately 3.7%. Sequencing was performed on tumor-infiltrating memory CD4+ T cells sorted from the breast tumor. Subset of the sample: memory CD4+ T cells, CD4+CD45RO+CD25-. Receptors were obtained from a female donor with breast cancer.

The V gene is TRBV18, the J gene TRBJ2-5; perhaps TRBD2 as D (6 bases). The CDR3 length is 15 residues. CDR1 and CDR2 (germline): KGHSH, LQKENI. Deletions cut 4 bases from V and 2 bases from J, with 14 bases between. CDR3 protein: CASSQPGGEQETQYF. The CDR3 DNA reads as TGTGCCAGCTCACAACCAGGCGGGGAGCAAGAGACCCAGTACTTC.

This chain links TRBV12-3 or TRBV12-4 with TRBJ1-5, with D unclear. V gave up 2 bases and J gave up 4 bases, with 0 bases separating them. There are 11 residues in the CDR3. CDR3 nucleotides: TGTGCCAGCAGTTTAAATCAGCCCCAGCATTTT. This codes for CASSLNQPQHF.

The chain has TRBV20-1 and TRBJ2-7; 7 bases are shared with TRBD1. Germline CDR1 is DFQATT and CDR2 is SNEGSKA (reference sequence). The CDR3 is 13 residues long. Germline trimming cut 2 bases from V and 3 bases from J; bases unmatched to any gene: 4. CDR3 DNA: TGCAGTGCTAGATCGGGACAGTACTACGAGCAGTACTTC. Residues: CSARSGQYYEQYF.

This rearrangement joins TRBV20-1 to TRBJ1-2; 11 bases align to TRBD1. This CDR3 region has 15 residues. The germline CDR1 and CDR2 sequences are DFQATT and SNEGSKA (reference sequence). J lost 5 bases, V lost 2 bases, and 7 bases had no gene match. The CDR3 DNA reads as TGCAGTGCTAGACTTCCCGGACAGGGGGCTTATGGCTACACCTTC. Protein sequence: CSARLPGQGAYGYTF.

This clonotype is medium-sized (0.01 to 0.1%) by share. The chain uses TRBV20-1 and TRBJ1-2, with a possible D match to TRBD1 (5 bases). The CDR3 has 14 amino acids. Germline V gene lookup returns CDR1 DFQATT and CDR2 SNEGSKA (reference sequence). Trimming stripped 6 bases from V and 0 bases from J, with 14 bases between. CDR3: CSADLGRTNYGYTF. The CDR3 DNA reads TGCAGTGCAGACTTGGGACGGACTAACTATGGCTACACCTTC.

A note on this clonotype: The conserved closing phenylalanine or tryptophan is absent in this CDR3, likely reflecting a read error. The CDR3 DNA is TGTGCCAGCAGTGAAGCATCGTATGGCTACACCTCC. This encodes CASSEASYGYTS. The chain uses TRBV6-2 or TRBV6-3 and TRBJ1-2; D is ambiguous. The V gene lost 5 bases and the J gene lost 5 bases, with 9 bases spanning the gap. This CDR3 is built from 12 residues. Germline CDR1 reads MNHEY; CDR2 reads SVGEGT.

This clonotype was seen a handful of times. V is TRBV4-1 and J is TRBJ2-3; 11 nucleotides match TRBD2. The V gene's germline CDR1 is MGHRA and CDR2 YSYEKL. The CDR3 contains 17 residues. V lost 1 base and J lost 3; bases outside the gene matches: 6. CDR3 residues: CASSQVASGRTTDTQYF. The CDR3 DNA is TGCGCCAGCAGCCAAGTTGCTAGCGGGAGGACGACAGATACGCAGTATTTT.

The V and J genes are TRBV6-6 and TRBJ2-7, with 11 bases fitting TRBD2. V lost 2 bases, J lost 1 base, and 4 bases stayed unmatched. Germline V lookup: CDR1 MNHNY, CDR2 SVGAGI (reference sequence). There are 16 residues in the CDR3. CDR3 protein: CASSYQGLAASYEQYF. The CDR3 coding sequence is TGTGCCAGCAGTTACCAGGGACTAGCGGCTTCCTACGAGCAGTACTTC.

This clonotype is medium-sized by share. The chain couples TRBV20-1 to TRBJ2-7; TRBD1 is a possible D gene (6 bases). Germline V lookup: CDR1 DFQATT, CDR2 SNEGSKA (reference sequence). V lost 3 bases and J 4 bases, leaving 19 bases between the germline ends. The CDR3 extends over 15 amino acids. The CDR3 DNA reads TGCAGTGCTAGTACCCTAAGAGGACAGTCTTACGAGCAGTACTTC. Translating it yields CSASTLRGQSYEQYF.

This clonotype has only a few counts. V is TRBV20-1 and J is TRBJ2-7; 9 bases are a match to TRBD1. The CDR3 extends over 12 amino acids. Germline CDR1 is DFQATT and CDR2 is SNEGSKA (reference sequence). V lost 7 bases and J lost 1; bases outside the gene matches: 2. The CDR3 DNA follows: TGCAGTGTGGGACAGGGATCCTACGAGCAGTACTTC. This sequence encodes CSVGQGSYEQYF.

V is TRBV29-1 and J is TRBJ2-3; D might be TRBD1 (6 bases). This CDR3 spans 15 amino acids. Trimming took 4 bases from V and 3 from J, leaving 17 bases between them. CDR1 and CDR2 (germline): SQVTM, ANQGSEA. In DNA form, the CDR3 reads TGCAGCGTTGCCAAAGGACAGTCGCGGACAGATACGCAGTATTTT. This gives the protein CSVAKGQSRTDTQYF.

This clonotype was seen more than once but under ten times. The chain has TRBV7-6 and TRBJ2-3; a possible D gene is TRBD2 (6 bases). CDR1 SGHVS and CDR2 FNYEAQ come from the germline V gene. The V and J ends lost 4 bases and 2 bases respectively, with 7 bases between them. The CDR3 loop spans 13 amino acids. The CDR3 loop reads CASSSDYTDTQYF. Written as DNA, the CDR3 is TGTGCCAGCAGCTCGGACTACACAGATACGCAGTATTTT.

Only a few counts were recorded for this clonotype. CDR3 residues: CSVGWQNQETQYF. In DNA form, the CDR3 reads TGCAGCGTTGGGTGGCAGAACCAAGAGACCCAGTACTTC. The chain uses TRBV29-1 and TRBJ2-5; no clear D. Germline V gene data show CDR1 as SQVTM and CDR2 as ANQGSEA. This CDR3 comprises 13 residues. Deletions cut 4 bases from V and 0 bases from J, with 9 bases between. The whole variable domain, filled in from reference TRBV29-1 and TRBJ2-5, reads SAVISQKPSRDICQRGTSLTIQCQVDSQVTMMFWYRQQPGQSLTLIATANQGSEATYESGFVIDKFPISRPNLTFSTLTVSNMSPEDSSIYLCSVGWQNQETQYFGPGTRLLVL.

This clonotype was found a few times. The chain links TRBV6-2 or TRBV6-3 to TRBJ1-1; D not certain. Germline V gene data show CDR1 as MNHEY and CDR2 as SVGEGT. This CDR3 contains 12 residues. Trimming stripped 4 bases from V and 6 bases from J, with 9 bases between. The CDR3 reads CASSLIQAEAFF. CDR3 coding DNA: TGTGCCAGCAGTTTAATACAAGCTGAAGCTTTCTTT.

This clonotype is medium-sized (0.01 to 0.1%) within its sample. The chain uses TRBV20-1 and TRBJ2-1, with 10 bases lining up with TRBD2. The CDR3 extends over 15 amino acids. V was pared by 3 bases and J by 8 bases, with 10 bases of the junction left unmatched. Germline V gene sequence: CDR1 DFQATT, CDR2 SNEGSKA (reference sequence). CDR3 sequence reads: CSARALAGGAYEQFF. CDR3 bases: TGCAGTGCTAGGGCTTTAGCGGGGGGTGCCTATGAGCAGTTCTTC.